Below, 26 T cell receptor beta chains from the same sample are listed, as sequenced in a study of T cells in Graves' hyperthyroidism and ophthalmopathy. It was RNA transcripts that yielded the amplified TCR beta CDR3 regions. The TCR CDR3 was amplified in a first-round RT-PCR using the HTBI primer set. MiXCR, run by TCRdb on the multiplex PCR reads, gives a single entry per CDR3 protein. The sample consists of under 350,000 distinct CDR3 sequences, approximately 22% of them appearing once. Sequenced input: blood. Receptor source: a woman in her forties or fifties with Graves' hyperthyroidism.

This clonotype occurred a few times. The chain couples TRBV24-1 to TRBJ2-2, with D unresolved. The CDR3 consists of 13 residues. Germline loops: CDR1 KGHDR, CDR2 SFDVKD. Trimming removed 9 bases at V and 6 bases at J, with 13 bases between. The CDR3 region is CATSYMDSGELFF. The CDR3 DNA reads TGTGCCACCTCATATATGGATTCCGGGGAGCTGTTTTTT.

This clonotype was seen a handful of times. This sequence joins TRBV6-1 and TRBJ1-2; TRBD1 aligns across 7 bases. The CDR3 is 13 residues long. The V and J ends lost 6 bases and 2 bases, in that order; junction bases with no gene match: 3. The germline gives CDR1 MNHNS, CDR2 SASEGT. In DNA, the CDR3 is TGTGCCAGCAGAGAGACAGGGAACTATGGCTACACCTTC. Protein sequence: CASRETGNYGYTF.

The chain has TRBV2 and TRBJ2-2; TRBD2 matches 14 bases. This CDR3 contains 17 residues. CDR1 SNHLY and CDR2 FYNNEI come from the germline V gene. The V segment lost 5 bases and the J segment 5 bases; nucleotides outside the gene matches: 7. The CDR3 region is CASSLGLAGVWTGELFF. The DNA of the CDR3 is TGTGCCAGCAGTCTGGGACTAGCGGGAGTATGGACCGGGGAGCTGTTTTTT.

The chain joins TRBV7-3 to TRBJ2-1; 11 nucleotides match TRBD1. This CDR3 comprises 17 residues. Germline lookup yields CDR1 SGHTA and CDR2 FQGTGA. Germline trimming cut 1 base from V and 7 bases from J; bases unmatched to any gene: 9. The CDR3 protein is CASSLISGTGGLNEQFF. The CDR3 nucleotides are TGTGCCAGCAGCTTAATATCCGGGACAGGGGGGCTTAATGAGCAGTTCTTC.

The rearrangement links TRBV6-2 or TRBV6-3 to TRBJ2-7; possibly TRBD1 for D (6 bases). This CDR3 is built from 13 residues. Germline V gene sequence: CDR1 MNHEY, CDR2 SVGEGT. Between the trimmed V and J ends, which lost 5 bases and 3 bases, there was a span of 11 bases. As DNA, the CDR3 is TGTGCCAGCAGTCCCAGGGGAGTCTACGAGCAGTACTTC. Its protein is CASSPRGVYEQYF.

This clonotype has only a few counts. The chain joins TRBV29-1 to TRBJ2-1, with 8 bases identical to TRBD2. With V trimmed by 4 bases and J by 4 bases, 6 bases remained unmatched. Germline values: CDR1 SQVTM, CDR2 ANQGSEA. The CDR3 extends over 14 amino acids. The CDR3 DNA reads TGCAGCGTTGTTGCCGGGAGGGCTTACAATGAGCAGTTCTTC. Its translation: CSVVAGRAYNEQFF.

The chain uses TRBV12-3 or TRBV12-4 and TRBJ2-5, with 7 positions matching TRBD2. The CDR3 covers 13 residues. Trimming removed 6 bases from V and 3 bases from J; junction bases left unmatched: 4. CDR3 nucleotides: TGTGCCAGCAGCGGGCTAGCGGAAGAGACCCAGTACTTC. Protein sequence: CASSGLAEETQYF.

Ten or more counts support this clonotype. The chain recombines TRBV7-8 with TRBJ2-5; D perhaps matches TRBD1 (5 bases). V was shortened by 0 bases and J by 1 base, with 9 bases between the two germline ends. The CDR3 runs 15 residues. The germline V gene encodes CDR1 SGHVS and CDR2 FQNEAQ. CDR3 sequence reads: CASSLAWTPQETQYF. DNA of the CDR3: TGTGCCAGCAGCTTAGCCTGGACACCCCAAGAGACCCAGTACTTC. The variable domain in full, with the rest retrieved from reference TRBV7-8 and TRBJ2-5, is GAGVSQSPRYKVAKRGQDVALRCDPISGHVSLFWYQQALGQGPEFLTYFQNEAQLDKSGLPSDRFFAERPEGSVSTLKIQRTQQEDSAVYLCASSLAWTPQETQYFGPGTRLLVL.

This clonotype was detected ten times or more. This rearrangement joins TRBV2 to TRBJ2-1; TRBD2 might be the D (5 bases). The germline V gene encodes CDR1 SNHLY and CDR2 FYNNEI. CDR3 length equals 14 residues. The V end was cut by 7 bases, the J end by 0 bases, with 10 bases between. The chain's CDR3 is CASKERTSYNEQFF. CDR3 nucleotides: TGTGCCAGCAAGGAGCGGACCTCCTACAATGAGCAGTTCTTC.

This clonotype came up many times. The chain couples TRBV6-1 to TRBJ2-1; D might be TRBD1 (6 bases). This CDR3 has 17 residues. V was cut by 5 bases and J by 5 bases, with 22 bases left in between. The germline CDR1 and CDR2 sequences are MNHNS and SASEGT. CDR3 sequence: CASSYTGWSQRDNEQFF. CDR3 nucleotides: TGTGCCAGCAGTTACACAGGGTGGTCACAAAGGGACAATGAGCAGTTCTTC.

This clonotype appeared a few times. The chain carries TRBV4-2 and TRBJ1-3; 9 bases are a match to TRBD1. Per germline, CDR1 LGHNA and CDR2 YNFKEQ. The CDR3 has 18 residues. After removal of 0 bases from V and 3 bases from J, the junction contained 9 bases not matched to a gene. The CDR3 region is CASSQDSPGQGGGNTIYF. For the CDR3, the DNA is TGTGCCAGCAGCCAAGATTCCCCGGGACAGGGAGGTGGAAACACCATATATTTT.

In its sample, this clonotype was seen many times. The chain is built from TRBV11-2 and TRBJ1-2; 9 bases agree with TRBD1. Germline loops: CDR1 SGHAT, CDR2 FQNNGV. V lost 3 bases to trimming and J lost 3 bases; unmatched junction nucleotides: 8. This CDR3 comprises 16 residues. CDR3 loop: CASSFTTGGADYGYTF. The DNA of the CDR3 is TGTGCCAGCAGCTTCACGACAGGGGGAGCAGACTATGGCTACACCTTC. Full variable domain (missing parts from reference TRBV11-2 and TRBJ1-2): EAGVAQSPRYKIIEKRQSVAFWCNPISGHATLYWYQQILGQGPKLLIQFQNNGVVDDSQLPKDRFSAERLKGVDSTLKIQPAKLEDSAVYLCASSFTTGGADYGYTFGSGTRLTVV.

This clonotype was seen only a few times. CDR3 residues: CASSVGISGANVLTF. Written as DNA, the CDR3 is TGTGCCAGCAGCGTAGGCATCTCTGGGGCCAACGTCCTGACTTTC. The chain is built from TRBV9 and TRBJ2-6, with unresolved D. Trimming removed 0 bases from V and 0 bases from J, with 4 bases in between. Per germline, CDR1 SGDLS and CDR2 YYNGEE. The CDR3 has 15 amino acids.

This clonotype has a count of ten or more. V is TRBV30 and J is TRBJ1-1; D unclear. The CDR3 spans 12 residues. Germline V gene sequence: CDR1 GTSNPN, CDR2 SVGIG (reference sequence). The germline V and J ends were trimmed by 1 base and 8 bases, with 11 bases remaining between them. The CDR3 region is CAWSGRVLEAFF. CDR3 coding DNA: TGTGCCTGGAGTGGACGGGTGTTAGAAGCTTTCTTT.

This clonotype has only a few counts. Here the CDR3 reads CSARDLAVNSPLHF. CDR3 coding DNA: TGCAGTGCTAGAGATCTGGCGGTTAATTCACCCCTCCACTTT. The V and J genes are TRBV20-1 and TRBJ1-6; D call uncertain. The V gene's germline CDR1 is DFQATT and CDR2 SNEGSKA (reference sequence). The ends were cut back, 0 bases at V and 6 bases at J, with 9 bases in the middle. The CDR3 contains 14 residues.

This clonotype was recorded many times. The gene calls are TRBV6-2 or TRBV6-3 and TRBJ2-3; 9 nucleotides agree with TRBD2. Germline CDR1 is MNHEY and CDR2 is SVGEGT. J was trimmed by 5 bases and V by 6 bases; bases with no gene match: 6. The CDR3 is 14 amino acids. The CDR3 reads CASRQAGGRDTQYF. CDR3 DNA: TGTGCCAGCAGGCAGGCGGGGGGGCGAGATACGCAGTATTTT.

This clonotype was found many times. This chain uses TRBV28 with TRBJ1-2, with D perhaps TRBD1 (6 bases). Germline loops: CDR1 MDHEN, CDR2 SYDVKM. The CDR3 has 12 amino acids. The V gene lost 3 bases and the J gene lost 6 bases, with 8 bases spanning the gap. CDR3 sequence (DNA): TGTGCCAGCAGTTTGGGACATCATGGCTACACCTTC. Protein product: CASSLGHHGYTF.

This clonotype was detected ten times or more. The CDR3 loop is CASSRGQGGPDNSPLHF. As DNA, the CDR3 is TGTGCCAGCAGTCGGGGACAGGGTGGCCCCGATAATTCACCCCTCCACTTT. This sequence joins TRBV27 and TRBJ1-6; 9 positions match TRBD1. The CDR3 totals 17 residues. Unmatched junction bases numbered 10, after V lost 5 bases and J lost 5 bases. Germline V CDR1 and CDR2: MNHEY, SMNVEV (reference sequence).

The V and J genes are TRBV5-4 and TRBJ2-7; 9 bases align to TRBD1. The CDR3 consists of 18 residues. The trim removed 0 bases at V and 0 bases at J, leaving 10 bases unmatched. Germline V CDR1 and CDR2: SGHNT, YYREEE (reference sequence). CDR3 amino acids: CASSLEGQGAWSSYEQYF. The CDR3 bases are TGTGCCAGCAGCTTGGAGGGACAGGGAGCTTGGTCCTCCTACGAGCAGTACTTC.

This chain joins TRBV7-6 and TRBJ2-1, with 7 bases lining up with TRBD1. The germline gives CDR1 SGHVS, CDR2 FNYEAQ. Trimming at V came to 4 bases and at J to 2 bases, leaving 5 bases not matched to a gene. The CDR3 has 15 amino acids. CDR3 amino acids: CASSYAGGPYNEQFF. For the CDR3, the DNA is TGTGCCAGCAGCTATGCAGGGGGACCCTACAATGAGCAGTTCTTC.

The chain employs TRBV6-1 and TRBJ2-5; D not resolved. With 7 bases removed from V and 1 base from J, the gap between germline ends came to 10 bases. This CDR3 spans 13 amino acids. Looked up from germline, CDR1 is MNHNS and CDR2 is SASEGT. The CDR3 spells CASTSFAQETQYF. The CDR3 DNA follows: TGTGCCAGCACCTCTTTCGCCCAAGAGACCCAGTACTTC.

This clonotype was observed at least ten times. CDR3 region: CASSLSGGLNTEAFF. The CDR3 DNA follows: TGCGCCAGCAGCCTTTCCGGGGGACTGAACACTGAAGCTTTCTTT. This chain links TRBV4-1 with TRBJ1-1, with a tentative D call TRBD1 (5 bases). CDR3 length: 15 residues. Trimming removed 4 bases at V and 0 bases at J, with 12 bases between. Germline values: CDR1 MGHRA, CDR2 YSYEKL.

This clonotype has more than one count but fewer than ten. Since no conserved phenylalanine or tryptophan closes the CDR3, a read error is the likely cause. The genes are TRBV11-3 and TRBJ2-1; 7 bases fit TRBD2. The CDR3 is 15 amino acids. Germline V CDR1 and CDR2: SGHNT, YENEEA. V trimming: 1 base; J trimming: 2 bases; junction bases outside the gene matches: 2. The CDR3 loop is CASSLGGSAYNEQFL. The CDR3 DNA is TGTGCCAGCAGCTTAGGCGGGAGCGCCTACAATGAGCAGTTCCTC.

The chain combines TRBV12-5 with TRBJ1-1; no definite D call. The V and J ends lost 0 bases and 0 bases respectively, with 11 bases between them. Per germline, CDR1 LGHNT and CDR2 FRNRAP. The CDR3 sequence is 16 residues long. CDR3 sequence reads: CASGLVSRYLNTEAFF. The CDR3 DNA is TGTGCTAGTGGTTTGGTATCGCGATATCTGAACACTGAAGCTTTCTTT.

Many counts were recorded for this clonotype. J is TRBJ1-4 and V is TRBV20-1; perhaps TRBD1 as D (6 bases). V was shortened by 0 bases and J by 8 bases, with 16 bases between the two germline ends. From germline, CDR1 is DFQATT and CDR2 SNEGSKA (reference sequence). The CDR3 has 15 amino acids. CDR3 protein: CSARDVRGFSEKLFF. In DNA form, the CDR3 reads TGCAGTGCTAGAGATGTCAGGGGTTTTTCCGAAAAACTGTTTTTT.

This clonotype was seen more than once but under ten times. The chain employs TRBV7-9 and TRBJ1-4; no reliable D call. Germline values: CDR1 SEHNR, CDR2 FQNEAQ (reference sequence). This CDR3 spans 12 amino acids. V lost 2 bases, J lost 7 bases, and 5 bases lay in between. CDR3 in amino acids: CASSLISEKLFF. In DNA form, the CDR3 reads TGTGCCAGCAGCTTAATATCTGAAAAACTGTTTTTT.